A selection of T cell receptor beta chains follows, all from one sample in a study of technical replicates of blood from a handful of donors. Some clones are missing from TCRdb's copy, which holds only in-frame ones; the method was immunoSEQ multiplex PCR. The sample lists tens of thousands of clones, just over 90% occurring once. The source material was T cells isolated from PBMCs. The receptors come from a human donor in good health. CDR3s include the opening cysteine and the closing phenylalanine or tryptophan. A D gene is named only where the DNA matches it firmly. Expanded clones are given a class, and other clones once, few, many or no size at all.

j_call clone_size v_call d_call cdr3_nt cdr3_aa
TRBJ2-3 NA TRBV2 TRBD2 TGTGCCAGCAGGGAGATAGCGGGGTTCAATACGCAGTATTTT CASREIAGFNTQYF
TRBJ2-1 NA TRBV4-1 TRBD2 TGCGCCAGCAGCCCCCCCGTTTTTAGCGGGAGGGCCTCAATCCGGGGTGAGCAGTTCTTC CASSPPVFSGRASIRGEQFF
TRBJ1-1 once TRBV7-3 TRBD1 TGTGCCAGCAGCCGCGACAGGGACGGGTTGAACACTGAAGCTTTCTTT CASSRDRDGLNTEAFF
TRBJ1-3 NA TRBV11-2 NA TGTGCCAGCAGCCTCAGGGTAGTCGTTGGAAACACCATATATTTT CASSLRVVVGNTIYF
TRBJ2-7 NA TRBV5-1 TRBD1 TGCGCCAGCAGCGGAGGACAGGCTAGCTCCTACGAGCAGTACTTC CASSGGQASSYEQYF
TRBJ2-7 NA TRBV2 NA TGTGCCAGCAAATTCAACGAGCAGTACTTC CASKFNEQYF
TRBJ1-1 NA TRBV28 NA TGTGCCAGCAGCTCGACAGGCACCTCGGGTGAAGCTTTCTTT CASSSTGTSGEAFF
TRBJ1-1 NA TRBV27 NA TGTGCCAGCAGACAGTCTGTTCTGGGTCCCCTGGGAGCTTTCTTT CASRQSVLGPLGAFF
TRBJ1-6 NA TRBV27 NA TGTGCCAGCAGCCCCCTAGCCCTATCACCCCTCCACTTT CASSPLALSPLHF
TRBJ1-5 NA TRBV7-8 TRBD1 TGTGCCAGCAGTAACAACAGGGGTGGGAGCAATCAGCCCCAGCATTTT CASSNNRGGSNQPQHF
TRBJ2-2 NA TRBV11-3 NA TGTGCCAGCAGCTTACTTGAGACGAACACCGGGGAGCTGTTTTTT CASSLLETNTGELFF
TRBJ1-2 NA TRBV4-2 TRBD1 TGTGCCAGCAGCCAAGTAAGAGAACAGGGGTTCGTCTATGGCTACACCTTC CASSQVREQGFVYGYTF
TRBJ1-1 NA TRBV7-9 TRBD1 TGTGCCAGTAGGGTCAGGACAGGGGGCCCTAACACTGAAGCTTTCTTT CASRVRTGGPNTEAFF
TRBJ1-1 NA TRBV16 NA TGTGCCAGCAGCCAATCGCCGGGGGGCAATGAAGCTTTCTTT CASSQSPGGNEAFF
TRBJ2-7 NA TRBV5-1 NA TGCGCCAGCAGCCCCGCTAGGACTTACGAGCAGTACTTC CASSPARTYEQYF
TRBJ1-6 once TRBV4-1 NA TGCGCCAGCAGCCAATCCACCAGCTCCTATAATTCACCCCTCCACTTT CASSQSTSSYNSPLHF
TRBJ1-3 NA TRBV6-5 TRBD1 TGTGCCAGCAGGCAGGACAGGCCTGGGAACACCATATATTTT CASRQDRPGNTIYF
TRBJ2-1 NA TRBV13 TRBD2 TGTGCCAGCAGCCCGTCGCGGGAGGGCCCCAATGAGCAGTTCTTC CASSPSREGPNEQFF
TRBJ1-5 NA TRBV28 NA TGTGCCAGCAGTTTCCGAGATCAGCCCCAGCATTTT CASSFRDQPQHF
TRBJ1-5 NA TRBV29-1 NA TGCAGCGTAGGGTCAGGGTTCAATCAGCCCCAGCATTTT CSVGSGFNQPQHF
TRBJ2-3 once TRBV29-1 NA TGCAGCGTTGTCGGACAGACTAGCACAGATACGCAGTATTTT CSVVGQTSTDTQYF
TRBJ1-1 NA TRBV28 NA TGTGCCAGCACCCTCGTGCTGGAGGTCGGAGAAGCTTTCTTT CASTLVLEVGEAFF
TRBJ2-1 NA TRBV27 NA TGTGCCAGCAGTGCCGCAGTGAGCGGTCCCTCCTACAATGAGCAGTTCTTC CASSAAVSGPSYNEQFF
TRBJ1-2 NA TRBV7-9 NA TGTGCCAGCAGCTTAGAGCCGGGGTTCTATGGCTACACCTTC CASSLEPGFYGYTF
TRBJ2-7 NA TRBV28 TRBD2 TGTGCCAGCAGTCTTCCGGGACTAGTGTCACCCGAGCAGTACTTC CASSLPGLVSPEQYF
TRBJ2-3 NA TRBV7-9 TRBD1 TGTGCCAGCAGCTTCCGGGACAGGGGGCTGGGAGATACGCAGTATTTT CASSFRDRGLGDTQYF
TRBJ2-5 NA TRBV30 TRBD1 TGTGCCTGGGGACAGGGGAGGCGGGAGACCCAGTACTTC CAWGQGRRETQYF
TRBJ2-4 NA TRBV11-2 TRBD2 TGTGCCAGCAGCCCCGGGGGGTTAGCCAAAAACATTCAGTACTTC CASSPGGLAKNIQYF
TRBJ2-2 once TRBV10-3 TRBD2 TGTGCCATCAGTGGATCGGGACTACGGAACATCGGGGAGCTGTTTTTT CAISGSGLRNIGELFF
TRBJ2-5 NA TRBV11-2 NA TGTGCCAGCAGCTATGGACAGTCTCAAGAGACCCAGTACTTC CASSYGQSQETQYF
TRBJ1-1 NA TRBV28 TRBD1 TGTGCCAGCAGTCCGGGACAGTTAACTGAAGCTTTCTTT CASSPGQLTEAFF
TRBJ1-1 NA TRBV5-6 NA TGTGCCAGCGGCCAGCAGTTACAGGGTTTTGCCACTGAAGCTTTCTTT CASGQQLQGFATEAFF
TRBJ2-1 NA TRBV5-1 NA TGCGCCAGCAGCTTGTCAGGGGCCGGCTCCTACAATGAGCAGTTCTTC CASSLSGAGSYNEQFF
TRBJ2-5 NA TRBV5-1 TRBD2 TGCGCCAGCAGCTTCGGGGGGAATCAAGAGACCCAGTACTTC CASSFGGNQETQYF
TRBJ1-5 NA TRBV6-1 TRBD1 TGTGCCAGCAGTGAAACGCAGGGGGCAATCCAGCCCCAGCATTTT CASSETQGAIQPQHF
TRBJ1-1 NA TRBV7-8 NA TGTGCCAGCAGCTTACACATGAACACTGAAGCTTTCTTT CASSLHMNTEAFF
TRBJ2-1 NA TRBV29-1 TRBD2 TGCAGCGTTGACGGGCTAGCGGGCAATGAGCAGTTCTTC CSVDGLAGNEQFF
TRBJ1-1 NA TRBV6-1 NA TGTGCCAGCAGTGATTATACTGAAGCTTTCTTT CASSDYTEAFF
TRBJ2-1 NA TRBV15 TRBD1 TGTGCCACCAGCAGTTCCGGGACAGATTACAATGAGCAGTTCTTC CATSSSGTDYNEQFF
TRBJ1-2 NA TRBV5-1 TRBD1 TGCGCCAGCAGCGCCGACAGGGGGCATGGCTACACCTTC CASSADRGHGYTF
TRBJ2-3 NA TRBV6-6 NA TGTGCCAGCAGCACGACTAGTACTAGCACAGATACGCAGTATTTT CASSTTSTSTDTQYF